Listed below are T cell receptor beta chains from one sample, sequenced in a study of PD-L1 blockade in urothelial cancer. The table came from immunoSEQ multiplex PCR; TCRdb's copy has only in-frame clones and leaves some out. The table shows approximately 70,000 clones, with roughly 84% occurring only once. The sequencing here drew on PBMCs, taken around atezolizumab (anti-PD-L1) treatment. These receptors were collected from a woman between 70 and 85 years old with urothelial cancer. CDR3s include the opening cysteine and the closing phenylalanine or tryptophan. Fields, in order: V gene, D gene, clone size, J gene, CDR3 length, CDR3 DNA, CDR3 protein. D genes are given only for firm matches. Clone size appears in some rows only: once, few, many, or a class for an expanded clone.

V: TRBV19
D: -
size: -
J: TRBJ2-6
length: 14
DNA: TGTGCCAGTAGTTTGACTGGTGGGGCCAACGTCCTGACTTTC
CDR3: CASSLTGGANVLTF

V: TRBV27
D: -
size: once
J: TRBJ1-5
length: 16
DNA: TGTGCCAGCAGTCCCTACCTTGGAGGAAGCAATCAGCCCCAGCATTTT
CDR3: CASSPYLGGSNQPQHF

V: TRBV4-2
D: -
size: -
J: TRBJ1-1
length: 16
DNA: TGTGCCAGCAGCCAGGGTGACAGCTACATGAACACTGAAGCTTTCTTT
CDR3: CASSQGDSYMNTEAFF

V: TRBV6-5
D: -
size: once
J: TRBJ2-7
length: 15
DNA: TGTGCCAGCAGTTACGGGCTCGACGCCACCTACGAGCAGTACTTC
CDR3: CASSYGLDATYEQYF

V: TRBV5-1
D: TRBD2
size: once
J: TRBJ2-3
length: 16
DNA: TGCGCCAGCAGCTTGAGACTAGCGGGAGGCATCGATACGCAGTATTTT
CDR3: CASSLRLAGGIDTQYF

V: TRBV14
D: -
size: -
J: TRBJ1-6
length: 15
DNA: TGTGCCAGCAGCCCCGAGACCTCCCGGCGGTCACCCCTCCACTTT
CDR3: CASSPETSRRSPLHF

V: TRBV10-1
D: -
size: -
J: TRBJ1-4
length: 15
DNA: TGCGCCAGCAGTGGAGGTGACGGGGCTAATGAAAAACTGTTTTTT
CDR3: CASSGGDGANEKLFF

V: TRBV4-1
D: -
size: few
J: TRBJ1-5
length: 16
DNA: TGCGCCAGCAGCCAAGATCAGAGGGAGATCTTATTCCCCCAGCATTTT
CDR3: CASSQDQREILFPQHF

V: TRBV5-1
D: TRBD1
size: -
J: TRBJ1-4
length: 15
DNA: TGCGCCAGCAGCTTGGGGACAGGTGAAAATGAAAAACTGTTTTTT
CDR3: CASSLGTGENEKLFF

V: TRBV7-2
D: -
size: -
J: TRBJ2-3
length: 15
DNA: TGTGCCAGCAGCTCCGGGGGTCCCCCCACAGATACGCAGTATTTT
CDR3: CASSSGGPPTDTQYF

V: TRBV18
D: TRBD2
size: -
J: TRBJ2-7
length: 15
DNA: TGTGCCAGCTCACCACGGACTAGCGGGGGTTACGAGCAGTACTTC
CDR3: CASSPRTSGGYEQYF

V: TRBV27
D: -
size: -
J: TRBJ1-4
length: 15
DNA: TGTGCCAGCAGTTTATTCGGTGCAACTAATGAAAAACTGTTTTTT
CDR3: CASSLFGATNEKLFF

V: TRBV28
D: TRBD1
size: -
J: TRBJ2-5
length: 16
DNA: TGTGCCAGCAGTTTACACATACAGGGGGCGGGTGAGACCCAGTACTTC
CDR3: CASSLHIQGAGETQYF

V: TRBV9
D: TRBD2
size: -
J: TRBJ2-1
length: 15
DNA: TGTGCCAGCAGTCGACTAGCGGGAACCTACAATGAGCAGTTCTTC
CDR3: CASSRLAGTYNEQFF

V: TRBV5-1
D: TRBD1
size: -
J: TRBJ1-1
length: 14
DNA: TGCGCCAGCAGCAATGGGGACAGGAACACTGAAGCTTTCTTT
CDR3: CASSNGDRNTEAFF

V: TRBV2
D: TRBD2
size: -
J: TRBJ2-1
length: 13
DNA: TGTGCCAGCAGTGTACTAGCGAAGAATGAGCAGTTCTTC
CDR3: CASSVLAKNEQFF

V: TRBV5-1
D: -
size: -
J: TRBJ1-1
length: 15
DNA: TGCGCCAGCAGCTCGACCCTGGGGGCGAACACTGAAGCTTTCTTT
CDR3: CASSSTLGANTEAFF

V: TRBV9
D: -
size: -
J: TRBJ2-7
length: 14
DNA: TGTGCCAGCAGCGCGGGGGACGTCTCCTACGAGCAGTACTTC
CDR3: CASSAGDVSYEQYF

V: TRBV30
D: -
size: -
J: TRBJ1-4
length: 12
DNA: TGTGCCTGGACAGTAACTAATGAAAAACTGTTTTTT
CDR3: CAWTVTNEKLFF

V: TRBV10-2
D: TRBD2
size: once
J: TRBJ2-1
length: 18
DNA: TGCGCCAGCATCGGGACTAGCGGGAGGGCAATCATTTACAATGAGCAGTTCTTC
CDR3: CASIGTSGRAIIYNEQFF

V: TRBV18
D: -
size: -
J: TRBJ2-2
length: 16
DNA: TGTGCCAGCTCGCGCGGGACCGCCGCGAACACCGGGGAGCTGTTTTTT
CDR3: CASSRGTAANTGELFF

V: TRBV10-1
D: -
size: -
J: TRBJ2-7
length: 12
DNA: TGCGCCAGCAGTGAGTTATCCTACGAGCAGTACTTC
CDR3: CASSELSYEQYF

V: TRBV6-5
D: -
size: -
J: TRBJ2-3
length: 16
DNA: TGTGCCAGCAGTTACGCCTGGCCAGGGGGCACAGATACGCAGTATTTT
CDR3: CASSYAWPGGTDTQYF

V: TRBV9
D: -
size: -
J: TRBJ1-3
length: 15
DNA: TGTGCCAGCAGCGGGACAGCGTCTTCTGGAAACACCATATATTTT
CDR3: CASSGTASSGNTIYF

V: TRBV7-9
D: -
size: few
J: TRBJ2-1
length: 15
DNA: TGTGCCAGCAGCTTAGTCCAGGGGTGGAAGAATGAGCAGTTCTTC
CDR3: CASSLVQGWKNEQFF

V: TRBV5-1
D: TRBD1
size: -
J: TRBJ1-2
length: 14
DNA: TGCGCCAGCAGCTCGGGACAGGGAGAACGCGGCTACACCTTC
CDR3: CASSSGQGERGYTF

V: TRBV5-1
D: -
size: -
J: TRBJ2-5
length: 14
DNA: TGCGCCAGCAGCTTGGGTAGCCAATCGGAGACCCAGTACTTC
CDR3: CASSLGSQSETQYF

V: TRBV19
D: -
size: -
J: TRBJ1-5
length: 15
DNA: TGTGCCAGTAGTCAACAACTGCAGGTTTTTCAGCCCCAGCATTTT
CDR3: CASSQQLQVFQPQHF

V: TRBV18
D: -
size: -
J: TRBJ1-4
length: 13
DNA: TGTGCCAGCGCGGACAGCGACAATGAAAAACTGTTTTTT
CDR3: CASADSDNEKLFF

V: TRBV4-1
D: -
size: -
J: TRBJ1-3
length: 16
DNA: TGCGCCAGCAGCCGAACCGGGACAAAAAACTGGAACACCATATATTTT
CDR3: CASSRTGTKNWNTIYF

V: TRBV6-5
D: -
size: -
J: TRBJ2-1
length: 15
DNA: TGTGCCAGCAGTAGGGGGGGGCCGTTATCTCCTGAGCAGTTCTTC
CDR3: CASSRGGPLSPEQFF

V: TRBV4-2
D: -
size: -
J: TRBJ1-4
length: 18
DNA: TGTGCCAGCAGCCCCCTAACCGGGAGGGGGACATCTAATGAAAAACTGTTTTTT
CDR3: CASSPLTGRGTSNEKLFF

V: TRBV5-8
D: TRBD1
size: -
J: TRBJ1-1
length: 15
DNA: TGTGCCAGCAGCCCCTGGCAGGGGGCCAACACTGAAGCTTTCTTT
CDR3: CASSPWQGANTEAFF

V: TRBV7-2
D: -
size: -
J: TRBJ2-1
length: 15
DNA: TGTGCCAGCAGCTTAGCGGTTAGCTCCTACAATGAGCAGTTCTTC
CDR3: CASSLAVSSYNEQFF

V: TRBV7-9
D: -
size: few
J: TRBJ2-7
length: 18
DNA: TGTGCCAGCAGCTTAGTAGTCCGGGTCCCCGGACAAACCTACGAGCAGTACTTC
CDR3: CASSLVVRVPGQTYEQYF

V: TRBV27
D: TRBD2
size: -
J: TRBJ2-3
length: 14
DNA: TGTGCCAGCAGGGGGGGACTAGCCCCAGATACGCAGTATTTT
CDR3: CASRGGLAPDTQYF

V: TRBV21-1
D: -
size: -
J: TRBJ2-7
length: 14
DNA: TGTGCCAGCACCTATGACAGGGGGCAGTACGAGCAGTACTTC
CDR3: CASTYDRGQYEQYF

V: TRBV9
D: TRBD2
size: -
J: TRBJ2-1
length: 15
DNA: TGTGCCAGCAGGGGAGGGACTAGCGGGAGCAATGAGCAGTTCTTC
CDR3: CASRGGTSGSNEQFF

V: TRBV5-6
D: -
size: -
J: TRBJ1-3
length: 14
DNA: TGTGCCAGCAGCTTCGGTGGAGGTGGAAACACCATATATTTT
CDR3: CASSFGGGGNTIYF

V: TRBV18
D: -
size: -
J: TRBJ2-7
length: 14
DNA: TGTGCCAGCTCACCCGGGTCAACCTCCTACGAGCAGTACTTC
CDR3: CASSPGSTSYEQYF

V: TRBV11-3
D: -
size: -
J: TRBJ1-6
length: 14
DNA: TGTGCCAGCAGCTTAGGACAGCCTAATTCACCCCTCCACTTT
CDR3: CASSLGQPNSPLHF

V: TRBV6-5
D: -
size: -
J: TRBJ1-1
length: 15
DNA: TGTGCCAGCAGTTACGAAAGGAGTATGAACACTGAAGCTTTCTTT
CDR3: CASSYERSMNTEAFF

V: TRBV2
D: TRBD2
size: many
J: TRBJ2-2
length: 14
DNA: TGTGCCAGCTCCCGGGAGGGCAACACCGGGGAGCTGTTTTTT
CDR3: CASSREGNTGELFF

V: TRBV18
D: -
size: -
J: TRBJ1-6
length: 15
DNA: TGTGCCAGCTCACCACCCGTGGGGCTTAATTCACCCCTCCACTTT
CDR3: CASSPPVGLNSPLHF

V: TRBV2
D: -
size: -
J: TRBJ2-3
length: 16
DNA: TGTGCCAGCCCGCGGGCCTCACCCTGGGGCACAGATACGCAGTATTTT
CDR3: CASPRASPWGTDTQYF

V: TRBV19
D: -
size: -
J: TRBJ1-5
length: 17
DNA: TGTGCCAGTAGGCCATGGGGAGGGGCAACCAGCAATCAGCCCCAGCATTTT
CDR3: CASRPWGGATSNQPQHF

V: TRBV5-4
D: TRBD1
size: -
J: TRBJ2-7
length: 13
DNA: TGTGCCAGCAGCGAGAGGACAGGCTACGAGCAGTACTTC
CDR3: CASSERTGYEQYF

V: TRBV7-9
D: TRBD1
size: -
J: TRBJ2-7
length: 16
DNA: TGTGCCAGCAGCTGGCTTGGGACAGGGGGCTTGTACGAGCAGTACTTC
CDR3: CASSWLGTGGLYEQYF

V: TRBV5-8
D: -
size: -
J: TRBJ1-3
length: 17
DNA: TGTGCCAGCAGCCTTAATAGTGGGGCCCCAAGGAGAAACACCATATATTTT
CDR3: CASSLNSGAPRRNTIYF

V: TRBV6-1
D: -
size: -
J: TRBJ1-1
length: 13
DNA: TGTGCCAGCACTAGGGGTAGGAGCACTGAAGCTTTCTTT
CDR3: CASTRGRSTEAFF

V: TRBV19
D: TRBD1
size: medium-sized
J: TRBJ2-2
length: 13
DNA: TGTGCCACCCCAGACAGGGTGTCCGGGGAGCTGTTTTTT
CDR3: CATPDRVSGELFF

V: TRBV6-1
D: TRBD2
size: -
J: TRBJ2-1
length: 19
DNA: TGTGCCAGCAGTGAAATGAGACTAGCGGTGGGGGTTATTGGCAATGAGCAGTTCTTC
CDR3: CASSEMRLAVGVIGNEQFF

V: TRBV5-5
D: TRBD2
size: -
J: TRBJ2-3
length: 15
DNA: TGTGCCAGCAGCTTACTAGCGGGACGGACAGATACGCAGTATTTT
CDR3: CASSLLAGRTDTQYF

V: TRBV6-1
D: TRBD1
size: once
J: TRBJ2-7
length: 15
DNA: TGTGCCAGCAGTGAAGCGTGGGGACAGTCCTACGAGCAGTACTTC
CDR3: CASSEAWGQSYEQYF

V: TRBV4-3
D: -
size: few
J: TRBJ1-1
length: 14
DNA: TGCGCCAGCAGCCAAGATGCAGGTTGGACTGAAGCTTTCTTT
CDR3: CASSQDAGWTEAFF

V: TRBV6-6
D: TRBD1
size: once
J: TRBJ2-7
length: 14
DNA: TGTGCCAGCAGGGGACAGTTAAACGACTACGAGCAGTACTTC
CDR3: CASRGQLNDYEQYF

V: TRBV5-1
D: -
size: -
J: TRBJ2-5
length: 14
DNA: TGCGCCAGCAAGGTGAATTTGGCGGAAGAGACCCAGTACTTC
CDR3: CASKVNLAEETQYF

V: TRBV19
D: TRBD1
size: -
J: TRBJ2-6
length: 19
DNA: TGTGCCAGTAGTACCACCGGGACAGGGGGCTTGTCTGGGGCCAACGTCCTGACTTTC
CDR3: CASSTTGTGGLSGANVLTF

V: TRBV5-6
D: TRBD2
size: -
J: TRBJ2-3
length: 15
DNA: TGTGCCAGCAGCCCATTAGCGGGAGGCACAGATACGCAGTATTTT
CDR3: CASSPLAGGTDTQYF